This entry lists 23 T cell receptor beta chains sequenced from one sample in a study of blood T cell repertoires in COVID-19. TCRdb's copy holds only in-frame clones and misses some; the assay was immunoSEQ multiplex PCR. The sample includes about 110,000 clones, about 88% of them seen just once. The sequenced material came from peripheral blood. Receptor source: a human donor in a cohort sampled during active COVID-19.

This sequence joins TRBV11-3 and TRBJ1-1; D unclear. V lost 6 bases and J lost 3, with 14 bases in between. This CDR3 comprises 14 residues. CDR1 and CDR2 from the germline V gene are SGHNT and YENEEA. CDR3 protein: CASRSIRPDTEAFF. CDR3 bases: TGTGCCAGCAGGTCTATTCGCCCCGACACTGAAGCTTTCTTT.

This chain uses TRBV7-9 with TRBJ2-1; 9 bases agree with TRBD2. Germline assignment: CDR1 SEHNR and CDR2 FQNEAQ (reference sequence). V trimming: 4 bases; J trimming: 4 bases; junction bases outside the gene matches: 5. The length of the CDR3 is 15 residues. CDR3 sequence reads: CASSWVRGGYNEQFF. In DNA form, the CDR3 reads TGTGCCAGCAGCTGGGTGCGGGGGGGATACAATGAGCAGTTCTTC. Variable domain in full (rest from reference TRBV7-9 and TRBJ2-1): DTGVSQNPRHKITKRGQNVTFRCDPISEHNRLYWYRQTLGQGPEFLTYFQNEAQLEKSRLLSDRFSAERPKGSFSTLEIQRTEQGDSAMYLCASSWVRGGYNEQFFGPGTRLTVL.

The chain uses TRBV5-4 and TRBJ1-4; D is uncertain. The length of the CDR3 is 15 residues. Trimming removed 1 base at V and 0 bases at J, with 7 bases between. CDR1 is SGHNT, CDR2 YYREEE, per germline (reference sequence). The CDR3 protein is CASSLSGTTNEKLFF. The CDR3 region has the DNA TGTGCCAGCAGCTTGAGCGGGACAACTAATGAAAAACTGTTTTTT.

The chain employs TRBV5-1 and TRBJ2-6; D may be TRBD2 (6 bases). Trimming pared 4 bases from V and 2 bases from J, leaving 13 bases between. Germline CDR1 is SGHRS and CDR2 is YFSETQ. The CDR3 has 16 residues. In DNA, the CDR3 is TGCGCCAGCAGCCTTGCGGGGTCTCCTGGGGCCAACGTCCTGACTTTC. It is translated as CASSLAGSPGANVLTF.

This clone was found once. The V call is TRBV7-2, the J call TRBJ2-5, with D possibly being TRBD2 (7 bases). CDR1 and CDR2 (germline): SGHTA, FQGNSA. Trimming removed 2 bases from V and 4 bases from J, with 17 bases in between. The CDR3 has 16 residues. This CDR3 is CASSLLVAGAGETQYF. The CDR3 coding sequence is TGTGCCAGCAGCTTATTAGTTGCGGGGGCCGGAGAGACCCAGTACTTC. Supplemented by reference TRBV7-2 and TRBJ2-5, the full variable domain reads GAGVSQSPSNKVTEKGKDVELRCDPISGHTALYWYRQSLGQGLEFLIYFQGNSAPDKSGLPSDRFSAERTGGSVSTLTIQRTQQEDSAVYLCASSLLVAGAGETQYFGPGTRLLVL.

The gene calls are TRBV11-2 and TRBJ2-3; D is unresolved. This CDR3 region has 15 residues. Looked up from germline, CDR1 is SGHAT and CDR2 is FQNNGV. V lost 4 bases and J lost 1, with 12 bases in between. The CDR3 region has the DNA TGTGCCAGCAGCTCTGGCGGCCGGCGCACAGATACGCAGTATTTT. This gives the protein CASSSGGRRTDTQYF.

There are a few counts of this clone. This chain joins TRBV4-1 and TRBJ1-4; D is unclear. The CDR3 is 14 amino acids. With 0 bases removed from V and 4 bases from J, the gap between germline ends came to 6 bases. CDR1 is MGHRA, CDR2 YSYEKL, per germline. The CDR3 is CASSQEFRNEKLFF. In nucleotides, the CDR3 is TGCGCCAGCAGCCAAGAGTTCCGTAATGAAAAACTGTTTTTT.

This chain connects TRBV2 to TRBJ2-5, with D perhaps matching TRBD1 (5 bases). This CDR3 comprises 15 residues. Germline V CDR1 and CDR2: SNHLY, FYNNEI. The ends were cut back, 1 base at V and 1 base at J, with 10 bases in the middle. CDR3 nucleotide sequence: TGTGCCAGCAGTGAAGACAGGATAATCCAAGAGACCCAGTACTTC. It specifies CASSEDRIIQETQYF.

This clone appeared a few times. The chain uses TRBV5-1 and TRBJ1-3; D is unclear. The CDR3 runs 16 residues. Looked up from germline, CDR1 is SGHRS and CDR2 is YFSETQ. Trimming cost V 0 bases and J 8 bases, with 18 bases left between them. The CDR3 protein is CASSLDPGLGLDTIYF. DNA for the CDR3: TGCGCCAGCAGCTTGGATCCCGGCCTCGGGTTGGACACCATATATTTT.

The rearrangement joins TRBV18 to TRBJ2-7, with TRBD1 as a possible D gene (5 bases). Germline V gives CDR1 KGHSH, CDR2 LQKENI. The CDR3 consists of 14 residues. The V and J ends lost 6 bases and 2 bases respectively, with 14 bases between them. CDR3 coding DNA: TGTGCCAGCTCTCCTATACGACAGACCTACGAGCAGTACTTC. It yields the protein CASSPIRQTYEQYF.

The J gene is TRBJ2-5, the V gene TRBV7-2; TRBD1 aligns across 7 bases. The junction had 5 bases not matched to a gene; V was cut back by 5 bases and J by 2 bases. The CDR3 is 14 residues long. In germline, CDR1 is SGHTA, CDR2 FQGNSA. CDR3 DNA: TGTGCCAGCAGCCGGGGACAGCTTCAAGAGACCCAGTACTTC. This sequence encodes CASSRGQLQETQYF.

The chain joins TRBV9 to TRBJ2-2; 7 bases align to TRBD1. Germline CDR1 and CDR2: SGDLS and YYNGEE. The V gene end was trimmed by 3 bases and the J gene end by 5 bases; junction bases not matched to a gene: 4. This CDR3 is built from 14 residues. The CDR3 DNA sequence: TGTGCCAGCAGCGGGCAACAGGGGACCGGGGAGCTGTTTTTT. This encodes CASSGQQGTGELFF.

This chain links TRBV28 with TRBJ1-1; D is possibly TRBD1 (5 bases). The germline CDR1 and CDR2 sequences are MDHEN and SYDVKM. This CDR3 contains 15 residues. Trimming cost V 2 bases and J 5 bases, with 15 bases left between them. CDR3: CASSLPISGRTEAFF. DNA for the CDR3: TGTGCCAGCAGTTTACCCATTTCAGGGCGGACTGAAGCTTTCTTT.

The J gene is TRBJ2-3, the V gene TRBV30, with 11 bases identical to TRBD2. The germline gives CDR1 GTSNPN, CDR2 SVGIG (reference sequence). After removal of 2 bases from V and 6 bases from J, the junction contained 10 bases not matched to a gene. The CDR3 has 16 amino acids. CDR3 residues: CAWSLAGASGRDTQYF. CDR3 bases: TGTGCCTGGAGTCTCGCAGGGGCTAGCGGGAGGGATACGCAGTATTTT.

This rearrangement joins TRBV2 to TRBJ2-3, with 11 bases matching TRBD2. CDR3 size: 15 residues. The germline V gene encodes CDR1 SNHLY and CDR2 FYNNEI. V lost 9 bases, J lost 6 bases, and 11 bases stayed unmatched. CDR3 sequence (DNA): TGTGCCAGGGGACTAGCGGCTAAGGTATCGGATACGCAGTATTTT. It is translated as CARGLAAKVSDTQYF.

The CDR3 DNA follows: TGTGCCATCACCCAGAGGAGACAGGGGAAAATGGACACTGAAGCTTTCTTT. This gives the protein CAITQRRQGKMDTEAFF. This sequence joins TRBV10-3 and TRBJ1-1; the match to TRBD1 covers 8 bases. Germline V gene lookup returns CDR1 ENHRY and CDR2 SYGVKD. CDR3 length equals 17 residues. The V and J ends lost 7 bases and 3 bases, in that order; junction bases with no gene match: 16.

This CDR3 reads CASSFGTGRDNEQFF. The CDR3 nucleotides are TGTGCCAGCAGCTTCGGGACAGGGCGAGACAATGAGCAGTTCTTC. J is TRBJ2-1 and V is TRBV11-3, with 9 bases that match TRBD1. J was trimmed by 5 bases and V by 3 bases; bases with no gene match: 5. The CDR3 sequence is 15 residues long. Germline lookup yields CDR1 SGHNT and CDR2 YENEEA.

This clone was detected a few times. This rearrangement joins TRBV9 to TRBJ1-6; D not resolved. The CDR3 is 14 amino acids. Trimming removed 1 base from V and 10 bases from J, with 12 bases in between. From germline, CDR1 is SGDLS and CDR2 YYNGEE. Here the CDR3 DNA reads TGTGCCAGCAGCGTATATTCCGGGAACTCACCCCTCCACTTT. Amino acids: CASSVYSGNSPLHF.

The V and J genes are TRBV18 and TRBJ1-1; a possible D gene is TRBD1 (6 bases). This CDR3 is 13 amino acids long. V lost 1 base to trimming and J lost 8 bases, with 11 bases between them. Germline CDR1 reads KGHSH; CDR2 reads LQKENI. The DNA of the CDR3 is TGTGCCAGCTCACCACAACGACAGGCAGAAGCTTTCTTT. It encodes CASSPQRQAEAFF.

The chain is built from TRBV7-9 and TRBJ2-2; TRBD1 is a possible D gene (5 bases). The CDR3 spans 16 residues. The germline gives CDR1 SEHNR, CDR2 FQNEAQ (reference sequence). V shed 5 bases and J shed 6 bases, with 19 bases lying between them. CDR3 DNA: TGTGCCAGCAGCCCTCTCCAAAGCAGGGCCGCCGGGGAGCTGTTTTTT. Residues: CASSPLQSRAAGELFF.

The chain employs TRBV10-2 and TRBJ2-7, with a possible D match to TRBD2 (5 bases). V was pared by 7 bases and J by 3 bases, with 16 bases between. Germline CDR1 WSHSY, CDR2 SAAADI. The CDR3 has 14 amino acids. The CDR3 reads CASTRTREGYEQYF. In DNA, the CDR3 is TGCGCCAGCACTCGGACTCGAGAGGGCTACGAGCAGTACTTC.

About this clone: An end of the junction does not agree with germline; a read error may underlie this. This chain uses TRBV11-2 with TRBJ2-1, with TRBD2 matching over 12 bases. The CDR3 is made up of 15 amino acids. The germline V gene has CDR1 SGHAT and CDR2 FQNNGV. The CDR3 is CASTLLAGGSNEQFF. The CDR3 nucleotides read TGTGCCAGCACCTTACTAGCGGGAGGAAGCAATGAGCAGTTCTTC.

This clone was found once. The rearrangement joins TRBV5-1 to TRBJ2-3, with D unresolved. V lost 0 bases to trimming and J lost 0 bases, with 8 bases between them. The CDR3 consists of 15 residues. Germline V lookup: CDR1 SGHRS, CDR2 YFSETQ. The CDR3, as DNA: TGCGCCAGCAGCTTGGTAGATTTTAGCACAGATACGCAGTATTTT. This encodes CASSLVDFSTDTQYF.